This entry describes one T cell receptor (beta chain). These data belong to a study of blood T cell repertoires in COVID-19. The method was immunoSEQ multiplex PCR; TCRdb's version includes in-frame clones alone and lacks a portion of them. Of about 270,000 clones listed, around nine tenths are singletons. This CDR3 is 13 amino acids long. Per the germline V gene, CDR1 is SGHRS and CDR2 is YFSETQ. V was clipped by 4 bases and J by 4 bases, with 12 bases between them. The sample taken for sequencing was peripheral blood. The receptor was isolated from a woman between 70 and 85 years old with COVID-19, enrolled during active disease. This chain connects TRBV5-1 to TRBJ2-7, with D maybe TRBD2 (6 bases). DNA for the CDR3: TGCGCCAGCAGCCCCAGACTAGGGTACGAGCAGTACTTC. It specifies CASSPRLGYEQYF.